The 16 T cell receptor beta chains below all came from one sample that was sequenced in a study of long-term antiretroviral therapy in people with HIV. It was version v3.0 of the immunoSEQ assay that was run at survey level. TCRdb's table, derived via immunoSEQ multiplex PCR, lists solely in-frame clones and lacks some. Here the sample spans fewer than 20,000 clones, more than 60% being singletons. This sample comprised unsorted PBMCs, obtained 2.1 years after starting antiretroviral therapy. The receptors shown here come from a man between 40 and 49 years old with HIV.

This rearrangement joins TRBV6-6 to TRBJ1-5; 7 nucleotides align to TRBD1. Trimming cost V 0 bases and J 4 bases; bases outside gene matches: 0. There are 14 residues in the CDR3. Germline CDR1 MNHNY, CDR2 SVGAGI (reference sequence). Here the CDR3 DNA reads TGTGCCAGCAGTTACTCGACAGGGAATCAGCCCCAGCATTTT. Its protein product is CASSYSTGNQPQHF.

J is TRBJ1-1 and V is TRBV5-1; D is unresolved. This CDR3 contains 14 residues. Germline values: CDR1 SGHRS, CDR2 YFSETQ. V lost 0 bases, J lost 1 base, and 7 bases lay in between. CDR3 protein: CASSLVGENTEAFF. DNA of the CDR3: TGCGCCAGCAGCTTGGTCGGGGAGAACACTGAAGCTTTCTTT.

DNA of the CDR3: TGTGCCAGTAGTGCGCTCCGGGACACCTCACCAAATTCACCCCTCCACTTT. Residues: CASSALRDTSPNSPLHF. The chain carries TRBV19 and TRBJ1-6, with D tentatively TRBD1 (6 bases). The CDR3 has 17 residues. Trimming cost V 5 bases and J 7 bases, with 21 bases left between them. In germline, CDR1 is LNHDA, CDR2 SQIVND (reference sequence).

CDR3 sequence (DNA): TGTGCCAGCAGGAAAGAGAACACTGAAGCTTTCTTT. Its protein is CASRKENTEAFF. The J gene is TRBJ1-1, the V gene TRBV5-5; no definite D call. Per germline, CDR1 SGHKS and CDR2 YYEKEE (reference sequence). Trimming took off 5 bases at V and 1 base at J, with 6 bases between the two ends. The CDR3 totals 12 residues.

This chain joins TRBV2 and TRBJ2-2; 10 bases are shared with TRBD2. Germline loops: CDR1 SNHLY, CDR2 FYNNEI. This CDR3 spans 17 amino acids. J was trimmed by 0 bases and V by 0 bases; bases with no gene match: 1. The CDR3 loop is CASSEASGGPNTGELFF. The CDR3 region has the DNA TGTGCCAGCAGTGAAGCTAGCGGGGGGCCGAACACCGGGGAGCTGTTTTTT.

The chain uses TRBV7-9 and TRBJ2-3, with 7 nucleotides matching TRBD2. Germline loops: CDR1 SEHNR, CDR2 FQNEAQ (reference sequence). The V and J ends lost 1 base and 4 bases, in that order; junction bases with no gene match: 5. This CDR3 is built from 15 residues. CDR3 nucleotides: TGTGCCAGCAGCTTAGGGCAGGGAGGGGCAGATACGCAGTATTTT. It encodes CASSLGQGGADTQYF. Drawing the rest from reference TRBV7-9 and TRBJ2-3, the complete variable domain is DTGVSQNPRHKITKRGQNVTFRCDPISEHNRLYWYRQTLGQGPEFLTYFQNEAQLEKSRLLSDRFSAERPKGSFSTLEIQRTEQGDSAMYLCASSLGQGGADTQYFGPGTRLTVL.

The rearrangement uses TRBV7-9 and TRBJ2-3; 11 nucleotides match TRBD1. V trimming: 5 bases; J trimming: 4 bases; junction bases outside the gene matches: 5. This CDR3 is built from 15 residues. The germline CDR1 and CDR2 sequences are SEHNR and FQNEAQ (reference sequence). For the CDR3, the DNA is TGTGCCAGCAGCCTGGGACAGGGGGTGTCAGATACGCAGTATTTT. Protein sequence: CASSLGQGVSDTQYF.

This chain joins TRBV6-6 and TRBJ2-5; D ambiguous. In germline, CDR1 is MNHNY, CDR2 SVGAGI (reference sequence). This CDR3 has 15 amino acids. Trimming shortened V by 4 bases and J by 5 bases, and 17 bases separated the two germline ends. The CDR3 is CASSSSSGFKETQYF. The CDR3 DNA follows: TGTGCCAGCAGTTCGAGTAGTGGCTTTAAGGAGACCCAGTACTTC.

The rearrangement links TRBV15 to TRBJ1-1; D perhaps matches TRBD1 (5 bases). Germline V gene lookup returns CDR1 LNHNV and CDR2 YYDKDF (reference sequence). V lost 5 bases and J lost 1, with 8 bases in between. The CDR3 covers 13 residues. DNA of the CDR3: TGTGCCACCAGCTTCGGGGGGAACACTGAAGCTTTCTTT. Protein sequence: CATSFGGNTEAFF.

The chain joins TRBV5-1 to TRBJ1-1; the match to TRBD1 covers 9 bases. This CDR3 is 17 amino acids long. Trimming at V came to 3 bases and at J to 3 bases, leaving 12 bases not matched to a gene. The germline V gene has CDR1 SGHRS and CDR2 YFSETQ. The CDR3 spells CASSSRRDRVGDTEAFF. The CDR3, as DNA: TGCGCCAGCAGCTCCCGCCGGGACAGGGTAGGGGACACTGAAGCTTTCTTT.

The J gene is TRBJ1-4, the V gene TRBV19, with 7 nucleotides matching TRBD1. The CDR3 loop spans 15 amino acids. The germline V gene has CDR1 LNHDA and CDR2 SQIVND (reference sequence). V shed 10 bases and J 3 bases; nucleotides not matched to a gene: 11. As DNA, the CDR3 is TGTGCCATTTCACCCCGGACAGGACCTAATGAAAAACTGTTTTTT. This translates into CAISPRTGPNEKLFF.

The gene calls are TRBV11-3 and TRBJ2-7, with D possibly being TRBD2 (5 bases). V dropped 1 base and J dropped 0 bases, with 19 bases sitting between them. CDR3 length: 18 residues. CDR1 is SGHNT, CDR2 YENEEA, per germline. CDR3 residues: CASSLVVFPAGNSYEQYF. For the CDR3, the DNA is TGTGCCAGCAGCTTAGTTGTATTTCCTGCGGGTAACTCCTACGAGCAGTACTTC.

In its sample, this clone ranks as medium-sized (0.01 to 0.1%). The gene calls are TRBV19 and TRBJ1-5; D not resolved. The CDR3 loop spans 13 amino acids. The germline gives CDR1 LNHDA, CDR2 SQIVND (reference sequence). Trimming took 5 bases from V and 11 from J, leaving 16 bases between them. CDR3: CASSAVVPGAQHF. The CDR3 bases are TGTGCCAGTAGTGCAGTCGTCCCCGGGGCCCAGCATTTT.

This clone was found a few times. V is TRBV12-5 and J is TRBJ2-7; tentatively, D is TRBD1 (5 bases). The CDR3 is made up of 14 amino acids. The germline V gene has CDR1 LGHNT and CDR2 FRNRAP. V was shortened by 1 base and J by 5 bases, with 12 bases between the two germline ends. The CDR3 here is CASGLGLDNHEQYF. The CDR3 bases are TGTGCTAGTGGTTTGGGCCTGGACAACCACGAGCAGTACTTC.

This chain links TRBV10-3 with TRBJ1-6, with D hard to call. Germline CDR1 ENHRY, CDR2 SYGVKD. The CDR3 extends over 17 amino acids. The V end lost 0 bases, the J end lost 7 bases, and 16 bases lay between the germline ends. The DNA for the CDR3 is TGTGCCATCAGTGAGTCCCCGTCGGGTTCGCTAAATTCACCCCTCCACTTT. As protein: CAISESPSGSLNSPLHF.

This sequence joins TRBV30 and TRBJ2-2; 9 bases line up with TRBD1. V trimming: 4 bases; J trimming: 6 bases; junction bases outside the gene matches: 3. The CDR3 sequence is 13 residues long. In germline, CDR1 is GTSNPN, CDR2 SVGIG (reference sequence). The CDR3 region is CAWTRQGAGELFF. The CDR3 DNA sequence: TGTGCCTGGACGCGACAGGGGGCCGGGGAGCTGTTTTTT.